Sequencing of this T cell receptor (beta chain) was carried out in a study of radiation and T cells in renal cell carcinoma. On this clone: Antigen specificity is unknown.

The time point: blood 4 weeks post-SBRT, at nephrectomy. Described treatment: 15 Gy SBRT to primary tumor, nephrectomy 4 weeks later. Nephrectomy followed 15 Gy stereotactic body radiation by 4 weeks. Radiation-treated patients gave blood at baseline, week 2 and week 4. The patient's renal cell carcinoma had clear cell pathology. Whole-study findings and limits: In blood, top tumor clones expanded by 2 weeks, shrinking by 4.

The CDR3 is 14 residues long. V gave up 4 bases and J gave up 5 bases, with 15 bases separating them. Germline lookup yields CDR1 SGHDT and CDR2 YYEEEE. Libraries were prepared by immunoSEQ multiplex PCR; TCRdb keeps only in-frame clonotypes and omits some of them. The data contain 60,000 to 95,000 clones, roughly 85% of them singletons. The sample was blood, taken from a patient whose treatment included radiotherapy and nephrectomy. The rearrangement links TRBV5-6 to TRBJ1-1, with a possible D match to TRBD1 (5 bases). This clonotype was sampled from a woman aged 55-70 years with renal cell carcinoma. The CDR3 is CASSPRGRRTEAFF. In DNA form, the CDR3 reads TGTGCCAGCAGCCCGAGGGGCAGAAGAACTGAAGCTTTCTTT. Based on the CDR3 plus reference TRBV5-6 and TRBJ1-1, the full variable domain is DAGVTQSPTHLIKTRGQQVTLRCSPKSGHDTVSWYQQALGQGPQFIFQYYEEEERQRGNFPDRFSGHQFPNYSSELNVNALLLGDSALYLCASSPRGRRTEAFFGQGTRLTVV.